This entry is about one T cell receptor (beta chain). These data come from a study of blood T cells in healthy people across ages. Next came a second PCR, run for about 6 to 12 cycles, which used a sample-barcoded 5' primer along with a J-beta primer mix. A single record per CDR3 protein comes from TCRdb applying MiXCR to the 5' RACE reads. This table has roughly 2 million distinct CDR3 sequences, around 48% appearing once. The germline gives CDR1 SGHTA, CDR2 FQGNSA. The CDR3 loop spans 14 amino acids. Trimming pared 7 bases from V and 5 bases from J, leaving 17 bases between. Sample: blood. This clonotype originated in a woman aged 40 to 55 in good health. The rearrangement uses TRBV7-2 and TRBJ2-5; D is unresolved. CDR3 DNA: TGTGCCAGCACCCTATGGGGTGTCGGCGAGACCCAGTACTTC. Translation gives CASTLWGVGETQYF.